This T cell receptor beta chain stems from a study of Tregs in tolerant kidney transplant recipients. Assay: immunoSEQ multiplex PCR; the TCRdb copy retains only in-frame clones and omits some. The data show some 88,000 clones, with 85% to 95% seen just once and over 4% held by the top ten. CD4+CD25+CD127- Tregs, CD4+CD25- non-Tregs, CD4 and CD8 cells were sorted. Study-wide findings and caveats: This study did not directly address biological reproducibility. The small number of patients limits these findings pending further validation. Tregs expanded with activated donor B cells seemed most donor-specific.

CDR1 is SGHTA, CDR2 FQGNSA, per germline. The CDR3 contains 15 residues. The V gene lost 5 bases and the J gene lost 6 bases, with 18 bases spanning the gap. This clone was seen just once. The antigen is unknown. This receptor was identified in a human donor in good health. V usage is TRBV7-2 and J usage is TRBJ2-3; tentatively, D is TRBD2 (6 bases). Sequencing was performed on CD8+ T cells from blood. The CDR3 here is CASSPNSQSGDTQYF. The DNA of the CDR3 is TGTGCCAGCAGCCCCAACAGCCAAAGCGGGGATACGCAGTATTTT.